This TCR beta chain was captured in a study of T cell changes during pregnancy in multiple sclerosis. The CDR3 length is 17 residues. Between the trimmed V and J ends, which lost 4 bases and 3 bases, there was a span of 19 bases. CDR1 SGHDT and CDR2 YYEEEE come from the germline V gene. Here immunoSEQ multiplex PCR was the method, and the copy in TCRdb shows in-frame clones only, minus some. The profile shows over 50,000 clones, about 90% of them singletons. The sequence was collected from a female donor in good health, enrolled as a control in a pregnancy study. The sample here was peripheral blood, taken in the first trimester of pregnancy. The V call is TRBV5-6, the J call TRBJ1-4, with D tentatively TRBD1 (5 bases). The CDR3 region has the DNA TGTGCCAGCAGCCAAACCAGGTCAGGGTCGGCTAATGAAAAACTGTTTTTT. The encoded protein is CASSQTRSGSANEKLFF.